This paragraph covers one T cell receptor beta chain sequence. The sample is drawn from a study of control samples from healthy donors and cancer patients. The germline CDR1 and CDR2 sequences are SGHAT and FQNNGV. The CDR3 sequence is 14 residues long. Trimming cost V 4 bases and J 7 bases; bases outside gene matches: 6. Here immunoSEQ multiplex PCR was the method, and the copy in TCRdb shows in-frame clones only, minus some. The sample carries about 140,000 clones, about 91% recorded once. Material for sequencing was blood. The clonotype comes from a young man in good health. The V gene is TRBV11-2, the J gene TRBJ2-7; the match to TRBD2 covers 11 bases. The CDR3 nucleotides read TGTGCCAGCAGCTCCGGGACTAGCGGTTTAGAGCAGTACTTC. Amino acids: CASSSGTSGLEQYF.